This entry features one T cell receptor beta chain sequence. Its target antigen remains unknown. Base qualities were left out, and no much larger clone turns up one base away. The immunoSEQ Assay, a bias-controlled multiplex PCR, was used to amplify TCRbeta CDR3 regions from genomic DNA. For the original study's pipeline: Nucleated cell counts per sample were estimated from amplification of reference gene primers within the assay. Sequence reads were collapsed and filtered to measure the absolute abundance of every unique TCRbeta CDR3 rearrangement. For each sample, productive Simpson clonality was calculated by taking the square root of Simpson's diversity index across productive rearrangements. Not all clones reach the TCRdb copy of this immuneACCESS table, which keeps in-frame sequences only. Checked studies attribute under half of the gap to unresolved V genes and leave the rest unexplained. Clonal size and the V and J genes are those of that table, whereas D and trimming came from the DNA. This sample holds over 250,000 clones; less than 90% were observed only once. The leading ten clones occupy over 10% of the sample.

The entry originates in a study of blood T cell repertoires in COVID-19 (dated by TCRdb to about 2020). Looking at the study overall: Samples from collaborators originated in the United States, Italy and Spain and spanned both the acute and convalescent phases of COVID-19. Sample metadata almost always included a de-identified subject ID, COVID-19 status, age in years and sex. Where available, HLA class I and class II types were obtained from metadata supplied by the sample provider rather than from assay-based typing. The samples were drawn from two sources: the first 160 participants of the ongoing ImmuneRACE study, and 1,200 or so subjects contributed by 6 global collaborators. Deeply sampled blood TCRbeta repertoires from subjects exposed to, actively infected with, or recovered from COVID-19 were included in the dataset. The material from the prospective study consisted of cDNA or gDNA derived from T cells, B-cell-depleted T cells, or PBMCs. A freely available public database, intended as a resource for researchers studying the immune response to SARS-CoV-2, is where the repertoires were released.

One collaborating source in Seattle enrolled patients during active infection and followed them longitudinally through the course of disease. The collaborating institutions used their own protocols to collect whole blood in K2EDTA tubes. Collaborator samples were shipped for TCRbeta analysis as frozen whole blood, isolated PBMCs, or DNA extracted from either sample type. CDR3 length: 16 amino acids, cysteine to phenylalanine. Only CDR3 DNA is held: 48 bases, read in frame from base 1. The germline V gene supplies CDR1 ENHRY and CDR2 SYGVKD. Trimmed from V: 3 bases; trimmed from J: 5 bases; junction bases lacking a gene match: 10. What the work shows at the level of the full study, not this receptor alone: The quantity of clinical and demographic metadata differed by source and by participant and was supplied without curation.

The chain joins TRBV10-3 to TRBJ1-2; TRBD1 matches 9 bases in the middle. The sample comprised peripheral blood. This TCR came from a woman aged 70-85 years with COVID-19, enrolled during active disease. The nucleotides read TGTGCCATCAGTGAACGGGACAGGGAGGAACTATATGGCTACACCTTC. This yields the protein CAISERDREELYGYTF.